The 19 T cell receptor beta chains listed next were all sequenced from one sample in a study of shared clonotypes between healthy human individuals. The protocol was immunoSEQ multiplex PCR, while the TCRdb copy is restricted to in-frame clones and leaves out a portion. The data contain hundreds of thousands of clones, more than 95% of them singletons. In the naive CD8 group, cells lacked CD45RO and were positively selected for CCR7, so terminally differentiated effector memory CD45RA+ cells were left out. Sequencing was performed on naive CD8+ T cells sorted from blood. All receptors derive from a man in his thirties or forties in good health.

CDR3 bases: TGTGCCAGCAGCTTGAGGGCGGGTTACAATGAGCAGTTCTTC. The encoded protein is CASSLRAGYNEQFF. The chain employs TRBV11-2 and TRBJ2-1; TRBD2 is a possible D gene (5 bases). The germline CDR1 and CDR2 sequences are SGHAT and FQNNGV. V was trimmed by 3 bases and J by 4 bases, leaving 10 bases between them. CDR3 length: 14 amino acids.

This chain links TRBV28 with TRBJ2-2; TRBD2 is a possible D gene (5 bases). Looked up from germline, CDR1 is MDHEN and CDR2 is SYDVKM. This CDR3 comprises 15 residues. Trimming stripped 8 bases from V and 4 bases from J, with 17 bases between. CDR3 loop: CASSHITRATGELFF. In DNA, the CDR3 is TGTGCCAGCTCTCATATAACGCGGGCCACCGGGGAGCTGTTTTTT.

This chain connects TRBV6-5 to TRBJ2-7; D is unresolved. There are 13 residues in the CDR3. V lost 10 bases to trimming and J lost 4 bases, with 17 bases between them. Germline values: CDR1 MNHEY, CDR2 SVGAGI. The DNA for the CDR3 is TGTGCCACCCTTCCTCCAGACTCATACGAGCAGTACTTC. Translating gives CATLPPDSYEQYF.

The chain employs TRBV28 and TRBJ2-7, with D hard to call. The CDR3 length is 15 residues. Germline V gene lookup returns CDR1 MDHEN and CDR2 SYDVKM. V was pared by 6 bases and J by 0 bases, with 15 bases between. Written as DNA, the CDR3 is TGTGCCAGCAGCCTCCTAGGCGGTAGCTCCTACGAGCAGTACTTC. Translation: CASSLLGGSSYEQYF.

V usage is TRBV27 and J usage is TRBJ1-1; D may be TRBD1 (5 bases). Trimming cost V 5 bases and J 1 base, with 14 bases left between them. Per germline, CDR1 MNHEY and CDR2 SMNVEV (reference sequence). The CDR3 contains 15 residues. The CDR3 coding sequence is TGTGCCAGCAGTCTCGCGACAGCCGCGAACACTGAAGCTTTCTTT. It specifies CASSLATAANTEAFF.

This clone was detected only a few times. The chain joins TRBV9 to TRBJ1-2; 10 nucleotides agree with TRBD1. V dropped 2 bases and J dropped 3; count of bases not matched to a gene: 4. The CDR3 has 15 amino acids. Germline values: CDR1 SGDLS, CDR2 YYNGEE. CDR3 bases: TGTGCCAGCAGCGTGACAGGGGGCGCGGACTATGGCTACACCTTC. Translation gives CASSVTGGADYGYTF.

The CDR3 reads CASSVEGTALTDTQYF. CDR3 in DNA: TGTGCCAGCAGCGTCGAGGGGACGGCCCTCACAGATACGCAGTATTTT. The chain links TRBV9 to TRBJ2-3, with D tentatively TRBD1 or TRBD2 (5 bases each). Germline CDR1 reads SGDLS; CDR2 reads YYNGEE. CDR3 length: 16 residues. Trimming removed 2 bases at V and 2 bases at J, with 15 bases between.

The CDR3 is CASSFPTSGRNSEQYF. CDR3 sequence (DNA): TGTGCCAGCAGCTTCCCGACTAGCGGGAGGAATAGCGAGCAGTACTTC. This rearrangement joins TRBV7-9 to TRBJ2-7; 13 nucleotides line up with TRBD2. Per the germline V gene, CDR1 is SEHNR and CDR2 is FQNEAQ (reference sequence). CDR3 length: 16 amino acids. The V and J ends lost 3 bases and 6 bases, in that order; junction bases with no gene match: 8.

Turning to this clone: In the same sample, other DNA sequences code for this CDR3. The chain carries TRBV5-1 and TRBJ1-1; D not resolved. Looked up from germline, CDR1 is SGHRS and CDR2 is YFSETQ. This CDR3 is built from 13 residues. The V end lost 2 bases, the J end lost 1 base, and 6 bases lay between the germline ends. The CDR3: CASSLGGNTEAFF. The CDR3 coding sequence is TGCGCCAGCAGCTTAGGCGGGAACACTGAAGCTTTCTTT.

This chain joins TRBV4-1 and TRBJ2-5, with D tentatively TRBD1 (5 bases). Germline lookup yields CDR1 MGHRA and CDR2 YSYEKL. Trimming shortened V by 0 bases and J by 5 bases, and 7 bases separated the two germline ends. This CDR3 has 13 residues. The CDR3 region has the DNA TGCGCCAGCAGCCAAGATTCAGGGGAGACCCAGTACTTC. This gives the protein CASSQDSGETQYF.

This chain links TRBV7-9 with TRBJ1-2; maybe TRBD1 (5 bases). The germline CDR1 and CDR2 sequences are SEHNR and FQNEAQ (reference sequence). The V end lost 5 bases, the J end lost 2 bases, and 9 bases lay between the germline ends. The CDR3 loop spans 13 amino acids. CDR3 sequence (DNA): TGTGCCAGCAGCCAGGGTGTCAACTATGGCTACACCTTC. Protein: CASSQGVNYGYTF.

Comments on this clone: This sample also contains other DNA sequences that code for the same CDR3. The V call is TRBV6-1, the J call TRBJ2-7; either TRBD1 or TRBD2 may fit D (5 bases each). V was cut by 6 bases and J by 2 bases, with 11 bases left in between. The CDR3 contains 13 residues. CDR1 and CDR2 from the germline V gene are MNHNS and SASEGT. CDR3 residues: CASSGTATYEQYF. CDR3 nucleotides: TGTGCCAGCAGCGGGACGGCTACCTACGAGCAGTACTTC.

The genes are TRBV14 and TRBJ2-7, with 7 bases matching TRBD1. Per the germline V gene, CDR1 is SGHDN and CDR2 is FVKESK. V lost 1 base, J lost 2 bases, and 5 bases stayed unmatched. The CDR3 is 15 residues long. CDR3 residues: CASSQVTQGAYEQYF. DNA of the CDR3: TGTGCCAGCAGCCAAGTGACTCAGGGGGCCTACGAGCAGTACTTC.

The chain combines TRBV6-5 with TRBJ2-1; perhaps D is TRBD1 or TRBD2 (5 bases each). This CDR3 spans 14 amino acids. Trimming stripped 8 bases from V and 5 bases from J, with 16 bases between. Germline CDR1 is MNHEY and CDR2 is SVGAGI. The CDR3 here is CASQAGSIHNEQFF. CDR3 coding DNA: TGTGCCAGCCAAGCAGGGAGTATCCACAATGAGCAGTTCTTC.

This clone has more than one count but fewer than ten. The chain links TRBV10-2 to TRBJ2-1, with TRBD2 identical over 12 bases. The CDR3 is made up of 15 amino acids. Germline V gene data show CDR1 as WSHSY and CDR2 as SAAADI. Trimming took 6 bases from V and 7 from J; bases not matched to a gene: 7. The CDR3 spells CASSPPSGRANEQFF. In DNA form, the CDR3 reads TGCGCCAGCAGCCCCCCTAGCGGGAGGGCTAATGAGCAGTTCTTC.

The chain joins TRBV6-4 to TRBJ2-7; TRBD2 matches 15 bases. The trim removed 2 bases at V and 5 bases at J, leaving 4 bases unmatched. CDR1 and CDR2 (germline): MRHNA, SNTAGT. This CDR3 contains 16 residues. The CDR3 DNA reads TGTGCCAGCAGTGACCCGGGACTAGCGGGAGGTGACGAGCAGTACTTC. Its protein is CASSDPGLAGGDEQYF.

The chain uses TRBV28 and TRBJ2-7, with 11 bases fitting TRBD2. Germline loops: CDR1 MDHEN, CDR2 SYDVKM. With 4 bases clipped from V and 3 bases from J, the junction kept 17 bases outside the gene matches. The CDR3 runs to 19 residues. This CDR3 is CASSSPPSSGGIRFYEQYF. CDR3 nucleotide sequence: TGTGCCAGCAGTTCCCCCCCATCTAGCGGGGGGATCCGTTTCTACGAGCAGTACTTC.

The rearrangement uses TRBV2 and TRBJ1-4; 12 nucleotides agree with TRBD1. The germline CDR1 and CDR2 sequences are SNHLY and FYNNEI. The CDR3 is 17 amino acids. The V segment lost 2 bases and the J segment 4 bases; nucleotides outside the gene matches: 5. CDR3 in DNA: TGTGCCAGCAGTGAACCGGGACAGGGGGCAGTTAATGAAAAACTGTTTTTT. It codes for CASSEPGQGAVNEKLFF.

CDR3 sequence: CASSLALSEAFF. The CDR3 DNA reads as TGTGCCAGCAGCTTAGCATTGTCCGAAGCTTTCTTT. This rearrangement joins TRBV11-2 to TRBJ1-1; the D is unclear. The germline CDR1 and CDR2 sequences are SGHAT and FQNNGV. V was cut by 1 base and J by 8 bases, with 8 bases left in between. This CDR3 has 12 amino acids.